A single sample gave rise to the 15 T cell receptor beta chains below, sequenced in a study of blood T cells in healthy people across ages. Next came a second PCR, run for about 7 to 12 cycles, which used a sample-barcoded 5' primer along with a J-beta primer mix. TCRdb used MiXCR to reprocess the 5' RACE reads, holding one entry per CDR3 protein. The sample records more than 900,000 distinct CDR3 sequences, about 25% being singletons. This same sample was also part of a study on T cells of mothers and their children.

The specimen sequenced was blood. These receptors came from a girl aged 2 to 10 in good health.

This clonotype was seen only a few times. The chain recombines TRBV5-1 with TRBJ2-3; tentatively, D is TRBD2 (6 bases). Germline CDR1 SGHRS, CDR2 YFSETQ. The CDR3 consists of 15 residues. V was shortened by 2 bases and J by 4 bases, with 14 bases between the two germline ends. CDR3 sequence: CASSFSSAGPDTQYF. CDR3 bases: TGCGCCAGCAGCTTCTCTAGCGCAGGTCCAGATACGCAGTATTTT.

The chain links TRBV7-2 to TRBJ2-5; D unclear. Germline loops: CDR1 SGHTA, CDR2 FQGNSA. This CDR3 is built from 12 residues. Between the trimmed V and J ends, which lost 5 bases and 6 bases, there was a span of 10 bases. In DNA, the CDR3 is TGTGCCAGCAGCCTAACAATCCAGACCCAGTACTTC. Its protein product is CASSLTIQTQYF.

This clonotype was picked up a small number of times. This chain links TRBV29-1 with TRBJ2-1; 7 positions match TRBD2. Germline V gives CDR1 SQVTM, CDR2 ANQGSEA. J gave up 6 bases and V 1 base, and 9 bases lay outside the gene matches. The CDR3 contains 15 residues. Written as DNA, the CDR3 is TGCAGCGTTGAAGGCTCCTGGCGGGGGAGCAATGAGCAGTTCTTC. Its translation: CSVEGSWRGSNEQFF.

About this clonotype: One end of the junction varies from germline; a read error may be responsible. The rearrangement joins TRBV12-3 or TRBV12-4 to TRBJ1-2, with TRBD1 as a possible D gene (5 bases). The CDR3 spans 14 residues. The CDR3 DNA reads TGCGCCAGCAATTTCCAGCGGGGCTCCTATGGCTACACCTTC. This sequence encodes CASNFQRGSYGYTF.

The J gene is TRBJ1-4, the V gene TRBV5-1; no firm D call. CDR1 SGHRS and CDR2 YFSETQ come from the germline V gene. V lost 0 bases and J lost 5, with 11 bases in between. CDR3 size: 15 residues. The CDR3 here is CASSLEGSLNEKLFF. The DNA of the CDR3 is TGCGCCAGCAGCTTGGAAGGCAGTCTGAATGAAAAACTGTTTTTT.

This chain uses TRBV27 with TRBJ2-1, with 7 bases aligning to TRBD2. There are 14 residues in the CDR3. CDR1 is MNHEY and CDR2 is SMNVEV in the germline V gene (reference sequence). After removal of 3 bases from V and 6 bases from J, the junction contained 5 bases not matched to a gene. The CDR3: CASSLGDYLNEQFF. The CDR3 DNA follows: TGTGCCAGCAGTTTGGGGGACTATCTCAATGAGCAGTTCTTC.

This CDR3 is CASSFLGQNYEQYF. In DNA form, the CDR3 reads TGTGCCAGCAGTTTCTTGGGACAGAATTACGAGCAGTACTTC. The rearrangement links TRBV28 to TRBJ2-5; TRBD1 agrees at 7 bases. Matching the DNA end better, TRBJ2-7 makes the J call doubtful. The CDR3 loop spans 14 amino acids. The V gene's germline CDR1 is MDHEN and CDR2 SYDVKM.

This clonotype was observed a handful of times. The chain uses TRBV5-1 and TRBJ2-3; D is possibly TRBD1 or TRBD2 (7 bases each). V was pared by 6 bases and J by 3 bases, with 20 bases between. The CDR3 extends over 16 amino acids. Germline CDR1 and CDR2: SGHRS and YFSETQ. The CDR3 spells CASNRQGGSLTDTQYF. The CDR3 nucleotides are TGCGCCAGCAACCGACAGGGCGGGAGTTTGACAGATACGCAGTATTTT. Supplemented by reference TRBV5-1 and TRBJ2-3, the full variable domain reads KAGVTQTPRYLIKTRGQQVTLSCSPISGHRSVSWYQQTPGQGLQFLFEYFSETQRNKGNFPGRFSGRQFSNSRSEMNVSTLELGDSALYLCASNRQGGSLTDTQYFGPGTRLTVL.

This chain uses TRBV2 with TRBJ2-3; D not certain. This CDR3 spans 14 amino acids. CDR1 SNHLY and CDR2 FYNNEI come from the germline V gene. The V end lost 2 bases, the J end lost 6 bases, and 12 bases lay between the germline ends. The CDR3 is CASSELGKTDTQYF. DNA for the CDR3: TGTGCCAGCAGTGAATTGGGGAAAACGGATACGCAGTATTTT.

The chain has TRBV11-1 and TRBJ2-5; 14 bases align to TRBD2. V lost 5 bases to trimming and J lost 3 bases; unmatched junction nucleotides: 5. CDR1 and CDR2 (germline): SGHAT, FQDESV (reference sequence). The CDR3 spans 16 residues. Written as DNA, the CDR3 is TGTGCCAGCAGCCCGGGACTAGCGGGAGAGGAAGAGACCCAGTACTTC. This codes for CASSPGLAGEEETQYF.

The sample holds a few counts of this clonotype. In DNA, the CDR3 is TGTGCCAGCAAGGTCAGCGGAACTAATGAAAAACTGTTTTTT. Protein sequence: CASKVSGTNEKLFF. This sequence joins TRBV6-1 and TRBJ1-4; D is uncertain. The CDR3 spans 14 residues. V shed 7 bases and J shed 1 base, with 10 bases lying between them. The germline gives CDR1 MNHNS, CDR2 SASEGT.

The chain has TRBV7-2 and TRBJ2-7; D gene ambiguous. This CDR3 contains 13 residues. V shed 6 bases and J shed 3 bases, with 12 bases lying between them. Germline lookup yields CDR1 SGHTA and CDR2 FQGNSA. As DNA, the CDR3 is TGTGCCAGCAGACAAACGGGTAACTACGAGCAGTACTTC. Protein product: CASRQTGNYEQYF. The full variable domain, completed using reference TRBV7-2 and TRBJ2-7, is GAGVSQSPSNKVTEKGKDVELRCDPISGHTALYWYRQSLGQGLEFLIYFQGNSAPDKSGLPSDRFSAERTGGSVSTLTIQRTQQEDSAVYLCASRQTGNYEQYFGPGTRLTVT.

The chain recombines TRBV5-4 with TRBJ2-3, with 8 bases matching TRBD2. The junction had 10 bases not matched to a gene; V was cut back by 0 bases and J by 4 bases. CDR1 is SGHNT, CDR2 YYREEE, per germline (reference sequence). The CDR3 contains 17 residues. CDR3 sequence (DNA): TGTGCCAGCAGCTTGGGGACAGCGGGGGTTTTGGCAGATACGCAGTATTTT. The encoded protein is CASSLGTAGVLADTQYF.

This clonotype turned up a few times. V usage is TRBV5-1 and J usage is TRBJ2-1, with 7 positions matching TRBD1. The CDR3 is made up of 17 amino acids. The germline CDR1 and CDR2 sequences are SGHRS and YFSETQ. V lost 3 bases and J lost 4; bases outside the gene matches: 13. The CDR3 DNA reads TGCGCCAGCAGCTCGGAGGCTGGGGACAGCTTATACAATGAGCAGTTCTTC. Translation gives CASSSEAGDSLYNEQFF.

This clonotype was seen many times. This chain links TRBV6-1 with TRBJ1-5, with 7 bases identical to TRBD1. CDR1 is MNHNS and CDR2 is SASEGT in the germline V gene. The length of the CDR3 is 14 residues. V trimming: 6 bases; J trimming: 2 bases; junction bases outside the gene matches: 4. For the CDR3, the DNA is TGTGCCAGCAGCTCCGGGACAGGCAATCAGCCCCAGCATTTT. This codes for CASSSGTGNQPQHF.